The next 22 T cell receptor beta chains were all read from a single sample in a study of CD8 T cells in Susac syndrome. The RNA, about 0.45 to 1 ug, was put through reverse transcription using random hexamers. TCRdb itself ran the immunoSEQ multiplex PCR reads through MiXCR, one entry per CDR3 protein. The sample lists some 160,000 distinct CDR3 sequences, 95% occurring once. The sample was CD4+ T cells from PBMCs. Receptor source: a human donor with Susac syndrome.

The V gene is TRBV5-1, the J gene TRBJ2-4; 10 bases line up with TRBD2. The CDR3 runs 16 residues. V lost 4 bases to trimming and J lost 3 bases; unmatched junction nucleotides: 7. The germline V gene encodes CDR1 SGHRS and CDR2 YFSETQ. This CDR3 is CASSRTSGGGKNIQYF. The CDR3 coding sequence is TGCGCCAGCAGCAGGACTAGCGGAGGGGGCAAAAACATTCAGTACTTC. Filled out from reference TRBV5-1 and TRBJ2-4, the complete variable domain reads KAGVTQTPRYLIKTRGQQVTLSCSPISGHRSVSWYQQTPGQGLQFLFEYFSETQRNKGNFPGRFSGRQFSNSRSEMNVSTLELGDSALYLCASSRTSGGGKNIQYFGAGTRLSVL.

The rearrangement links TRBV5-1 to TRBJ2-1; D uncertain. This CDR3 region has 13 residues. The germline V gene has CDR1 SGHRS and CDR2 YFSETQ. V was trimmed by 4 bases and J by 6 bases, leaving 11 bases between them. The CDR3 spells CASSPVFVNEQFF. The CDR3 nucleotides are TGCGCCAGCAGCCCCGTTTTCGTCAATGAGCAGTTCTTC.

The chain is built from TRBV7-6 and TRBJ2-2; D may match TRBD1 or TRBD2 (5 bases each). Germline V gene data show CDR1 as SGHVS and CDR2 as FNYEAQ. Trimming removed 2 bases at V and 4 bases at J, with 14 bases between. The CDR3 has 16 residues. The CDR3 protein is CASSLSSQGPTGELFF. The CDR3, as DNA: TGTGCCAGCAGCTTATCCAGTCAGGGACCCACCGGGGAGCTGTTTTTT.

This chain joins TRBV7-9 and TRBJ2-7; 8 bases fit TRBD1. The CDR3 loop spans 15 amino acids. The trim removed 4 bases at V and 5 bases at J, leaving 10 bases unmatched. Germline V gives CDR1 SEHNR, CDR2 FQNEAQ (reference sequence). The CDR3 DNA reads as TGTGCCAGCAGCTCGTGGACAGGGTCGATCAACGAGCAGTACTTC. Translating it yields CASSSWTGSINEQYF.

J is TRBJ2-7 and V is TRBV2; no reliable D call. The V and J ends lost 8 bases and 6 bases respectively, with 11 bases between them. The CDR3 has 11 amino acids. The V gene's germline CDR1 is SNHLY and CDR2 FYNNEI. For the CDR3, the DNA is TGTGCCAGCCGAAGGGTGGTCGAGCAGTACTTC. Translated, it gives CASRRVVEQYF.

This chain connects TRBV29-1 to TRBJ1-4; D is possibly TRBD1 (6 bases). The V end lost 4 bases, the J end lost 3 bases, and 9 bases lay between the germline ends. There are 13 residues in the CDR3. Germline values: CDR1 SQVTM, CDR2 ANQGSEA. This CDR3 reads CSVVRGPNEKLFF. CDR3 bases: TGCAGCGTTGTCCGGGGGCCTAATGAAAAACTGTTTTTT.

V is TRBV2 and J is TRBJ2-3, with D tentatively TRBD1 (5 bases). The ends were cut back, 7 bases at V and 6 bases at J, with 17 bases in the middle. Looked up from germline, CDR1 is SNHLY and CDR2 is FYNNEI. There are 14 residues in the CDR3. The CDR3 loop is CASNPRKGSDTQYF. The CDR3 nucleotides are TGTGCCAGCAACCCTAGGAAGGGGTCGGATACGCAGTATTTT.

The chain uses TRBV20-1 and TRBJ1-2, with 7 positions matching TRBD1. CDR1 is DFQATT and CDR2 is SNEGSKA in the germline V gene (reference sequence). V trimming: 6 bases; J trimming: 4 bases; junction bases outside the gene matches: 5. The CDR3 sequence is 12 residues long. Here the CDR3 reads CSAAGTAYGYTF. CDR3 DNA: TGCAGTGCGGCGGGGACAGCCTATGGCTACACCTTC.

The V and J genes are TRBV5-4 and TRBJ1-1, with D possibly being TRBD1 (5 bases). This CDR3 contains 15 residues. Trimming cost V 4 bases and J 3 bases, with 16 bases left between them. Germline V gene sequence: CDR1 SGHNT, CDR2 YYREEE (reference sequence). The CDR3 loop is CASSPNRAGDTEAFF. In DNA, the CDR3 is TGTGCCAGCAGCCCCAATAGGGCGGGGGACACTGAAGCTTTCTTT.

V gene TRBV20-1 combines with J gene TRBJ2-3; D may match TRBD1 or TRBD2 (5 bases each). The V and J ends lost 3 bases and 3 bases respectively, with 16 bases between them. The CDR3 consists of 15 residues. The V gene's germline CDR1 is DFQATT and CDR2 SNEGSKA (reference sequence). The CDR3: CSARKRVGVTDTQYF. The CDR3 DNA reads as TGCAGTGCTAGGAAGAGGGTAGGGGTTACAGATACGCAGTATTTT.

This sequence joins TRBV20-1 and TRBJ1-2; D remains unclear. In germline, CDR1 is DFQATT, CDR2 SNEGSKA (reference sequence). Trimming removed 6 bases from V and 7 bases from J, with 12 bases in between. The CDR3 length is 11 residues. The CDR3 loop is CSATVLSGYTF. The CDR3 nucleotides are TGCAGTGCCACCGTCCTCTCTGGCTACACCTTC.

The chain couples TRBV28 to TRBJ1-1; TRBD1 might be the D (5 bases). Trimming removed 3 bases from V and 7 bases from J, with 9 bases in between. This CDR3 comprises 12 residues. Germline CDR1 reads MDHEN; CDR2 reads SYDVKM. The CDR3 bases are TGTGCCAGCAGTTTCTTCGACAGTGAAGCTTTCTTT. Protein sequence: CASSFFDSEAFF. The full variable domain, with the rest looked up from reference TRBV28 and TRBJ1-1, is DVKVTQSSRYLVKRTGEKVFLECVQDMDHENMFWYRQDPGLGLRLIYFSYDVKMKEKGDIPEGYSVSREKKERFSLILESASTNQTSMYLCASSFFDSEAFFGQGTRLTVV.

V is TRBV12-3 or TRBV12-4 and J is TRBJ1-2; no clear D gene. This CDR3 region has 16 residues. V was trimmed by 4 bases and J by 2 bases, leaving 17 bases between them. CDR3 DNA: TGTGCCAGCAGTTACAGATCTACAGCGCTCAACTATGGCTACACCTTC. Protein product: CASSYRSTALNYGYTF.

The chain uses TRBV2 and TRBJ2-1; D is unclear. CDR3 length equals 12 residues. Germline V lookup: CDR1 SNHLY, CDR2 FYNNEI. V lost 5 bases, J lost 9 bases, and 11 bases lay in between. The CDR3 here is CASSSQDGEQFF. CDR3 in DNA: TGTGCCAGCAGTAGCCAGGATGGTGAGCAGTTCTTC.

The CDR3, as DNA: TGCAGTGCTAGACTAGGACAAGGAGCTAGCACAGATACGCAGTATTTT. Translation: CSARLGQGASTDTQYF. The chain employs TRBV20-1 and TRBJ2-3, with a tentative D call TRBD1 (5 bases). Germline V CDR1 and CDR2: DFQATT, SNEGSKA (reference sequence). V dropped 2 bases and J dropped 0 bases, with 15 bases sitting between them. The CDR3 spans 16 residues.

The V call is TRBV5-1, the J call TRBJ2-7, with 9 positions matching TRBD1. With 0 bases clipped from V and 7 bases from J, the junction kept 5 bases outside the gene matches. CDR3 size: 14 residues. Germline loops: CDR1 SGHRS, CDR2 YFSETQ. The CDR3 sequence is CASSLAQGAVEQYF. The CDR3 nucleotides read TGCGCCAGCAGCTTGGCACAGGGGGCAGTGGAGCAGTACTTC. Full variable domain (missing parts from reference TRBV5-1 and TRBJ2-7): KAGVTQTPRYLIKTRGQQVTLSCSPISGHRSVSWYQQTPGQGLQFLFEYFSETQRNKGNFPGRFSGRQFSNSRSEMNVSTLELGDSALYLCASSLAQGAVEQYFGPGTRLTVT.

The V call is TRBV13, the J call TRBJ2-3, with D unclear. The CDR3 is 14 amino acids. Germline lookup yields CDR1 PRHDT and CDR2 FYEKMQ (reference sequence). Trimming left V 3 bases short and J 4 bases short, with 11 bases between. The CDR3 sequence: CASSLVAVADTQYF. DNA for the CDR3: TGTGCCAGCAGCTTGGTGGCCGTCGCAGATACGCAGTATTTT.

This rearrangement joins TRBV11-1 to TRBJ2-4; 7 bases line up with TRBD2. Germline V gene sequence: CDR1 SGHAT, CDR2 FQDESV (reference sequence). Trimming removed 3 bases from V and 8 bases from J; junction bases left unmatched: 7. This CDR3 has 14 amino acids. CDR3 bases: TGTGCCAGCAGCTTGGTCGCAGGGAGGGACATTCAGTACTTC. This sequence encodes CASSLVAGRDIQYF.

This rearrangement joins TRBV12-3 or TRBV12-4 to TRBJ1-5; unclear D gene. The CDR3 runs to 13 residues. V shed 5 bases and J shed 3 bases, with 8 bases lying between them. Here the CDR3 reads CASSDGDNQPQHF. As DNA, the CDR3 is TGTGCCAGCAGTGACGGAGACAATCAGCCCCAGCATTTT.

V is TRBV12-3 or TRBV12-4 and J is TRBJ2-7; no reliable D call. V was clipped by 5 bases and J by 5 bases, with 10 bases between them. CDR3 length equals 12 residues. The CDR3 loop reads CASSIHVHEQYF. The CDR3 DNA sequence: TGTGCCAGCAGTATCCATGTACACGAGCAGTACTTC.

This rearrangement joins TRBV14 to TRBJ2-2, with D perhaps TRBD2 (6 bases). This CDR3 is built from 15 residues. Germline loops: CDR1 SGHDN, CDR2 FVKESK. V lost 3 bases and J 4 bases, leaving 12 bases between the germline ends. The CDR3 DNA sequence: TGTGCCAGCAGCCAGTTTCGGGGAGGCACCGGGGAGCTGTTTTTT. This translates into CASSQFRGGTGELFF.

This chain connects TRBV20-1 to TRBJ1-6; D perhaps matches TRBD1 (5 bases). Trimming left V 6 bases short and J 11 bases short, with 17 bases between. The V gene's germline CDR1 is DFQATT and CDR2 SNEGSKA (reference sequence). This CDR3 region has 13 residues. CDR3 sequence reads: CSAAGVGVAPLHF. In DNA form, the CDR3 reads TGCAGTGCCGCGGGGGTGGGTGTAGCACCCCTCCACTTT.